These 32 T cell receptor beta chains share one sample of origin, sequenced in a study of patients and donors after allogeneic stem cell transplantation (dated by TCRdb to about 2020). Library prep was done by RT-PCR. The sample was run on a NextSeq 550. Starting from the raw public reads, TCRdb applied fastp trimming at Q25, assembled clones with MiXCR and retained in-frame beta chains. Each entry is one CDR3 protein sequence, shown with its most common DNA and genes. The sample data list roughly 940,000 distinct CDR3 sequences, and 15% to 20% of these were observed just once. 5% to 6.5% of the sample goes to the ten largest clones. Sequencing was carried out using blood, either unsorted or a sorted T cell fraction (not recorded which). The receptor set was obtained from a human donor who was either an allogeneic HSCT recipient or a stem cell or donor lymphocyte infusion donor (not recorded which). It is not recorded whose cells these are; they may come from a transplant donor.

This chain uses TRBV6-4 with TRBJ2-1; tentative D call: TRBD1 (5 bases). Trimming removed 6 bases at V and 5 bases at J, with 20 bases between. The CDR3 sequence is 16 residues long. In germline, CDR1 is MRHNA, CDR2 SNTAGT. The CDR3 nucleotides read TGTGCCAGCAGCCACCAGGGTCCCCAAAGGCACAATGAGCAGTTCTTC. Its translation is CASSHQGPQRHNEQFF.

Only a few counts were recorded for this clonotype. The V and J genes are TRBV20-1 and TRBJ1-5; D call uncertain. This CDR3 spans 14 amino acids. V lost 1 base and J 7 bases, leaving 14 bases between the germline ends. Per germline, CDR1 DFQATT and CDR2 SNEGSKA (reference sequence). CDR3 protein: CSARGPLGRQPQHF. CDR3 sequence (DNA): TGCAGTGCTAGAGGTCCCTTGGGGAGACAGCCCCAGCATTTT.

The chain is built from TRBV7-9 and TRBJ2-2, with a weak D call TRBD1 (5 bases). CDR1 SEHNR and CDR2 FQNEAQ come from the germline V gene (reference sequence). Trimming shortened V by 8 bases and J by 7 bases, and 17 bases separated the two germline ends. This CDR3 is 14 amino acids long. The CDR3 nucleotides are TGTGCCAGCCACTCAACCAGGGAAGGCGGGGAGCTGTTTTTT. Translated: CASHSTREGGELFF.

The chain's CDR3 is CASSPRNLGLYTQYF. Written as DNA, the CDR3 is TGTGCCAGCAGCCCGAGGAATCTCGGACTGTATACGCAGTATTTT. The genes are TRBV11-3 and TRBJ2-3; perhaps TRBD2 as D (5 bases). Germline-derived CDR1 and CDR2 are SGHNT and YENEEA. The germline V and J ends were trimmed by 5 bases and 7 bases, with 19 bases remaining between them. CDR3 length equals 15 residues. Full variable domain (outside the CDR3, taken from reference TRBV11-3 and TRBJ2-3): EAGVVQSPRYKIIEKKQPVAFWCNPISGHNTLYWYLQNLGQGPELLIRYENEEAVDDSQLPKDRFSAERLKGVDSTLKIQPAELGDSAVYLCASSPRNLGLYTQYFGPGTRLTVL.

The V call is TRBV5-1, the J call TRBJ2-5; TRBD1 agrees at 9 bases. The CDR3 sequence is 14 residues long. The J segment lost 6 bases and the V segment lost 4 bases, leaving 7 bases of the junction unmatched. In germline, CDR1 is SGHRS, CDR2 YFSETQ. Here the CDR3 DNA reads TGCGCCAGCAGCCCTACAGGGGGCCTGAAGACCCAGTACTTC. Encoded protein: CASSPTGGLKTQYF.

This clonotype was seen more than once but under ten times. The rearrangement uses TRBV6-5 and TRBJ2-2; D is ambiguous. V was cut by 2 bases and J by 7 bases, with 5 bases left in between. CDR3 size: 12 residues. CDR1 is MNHEY and CDR2 is SVGAGI in the germline V gene. CDR3 DNA sequence: TGTGCCAGCAGTTACCGTTACGGGGAGCTGTTTTTT. Translating it yields CASSYRYGELFF.

This clonotype was observed a handful of times. V and J are TRBV25-1 and TRBJ2-2; the D gene could be TRBD1 or TRBD2 (6 bases each). Deletions cut 1 base from V and 0 bases from J, with 15 bases between. The CDR3 has 18 amino acids. Germline CDR1 reads MGHDK; CDR2 reads SYGVNS. CDR3 bases: TGTGCCAGCAGTGAATGGAGGGACAATCCTACGAACACCGGGGAGCTGTTTTTT. Amino acid sequence: CASSEWRDNPTNTGELFF.

Written as DNA, the CDR3 is TGTGCCAGCAGCTTGTCTAGCCAGGGTGAAAAACTGTTTTTT. Protein: CASSLSSQGEKLFF. The chain employs TRBV5-6 and TRBJ1-4, with a weak D call TRBD1 (5 bases). The CDR3 contains 14 residues. Deletions cut 1 base from V and 7 bases from J, with 11 bases between. Germline CDR1 reads SGHDT; CDR2 reads YYEEEE.

The gene calls are TRBV30 and TRBJ1-6; 9 bases fit TRBD1. V was pared by 1 base and J by 5 bases, with 3 bases of the junction left unmatched. The CDR3 contains 15 residues. Germline CDR1 GTSNPN, CDR2 SVGIG (reference sequence). CDR3 loop: CAWSGGQGHNSPLHF. In nucleotides, the CDR3 is TGTGCCTGGAGTGGGGGACAGGGTCATAATTCACCCCTCCACTTT. The full variable domain, in which reference TRBV30 and TRBJ1-6 provide the parts outside the CDR3, is SQTIHQWPATLVQPVGSPLSLECTVEGTSNPNLYWYRQAAGRGLQLLFYSVGIGQISSEVPQNLSASRPQDRQFILSSKKLLLSDSGFYLCAWSGGQGHNSPLHFGNGTRLTVT.

The rearrangement uses TRBV9 and TRBJ1-2; perhaps TRBD1 as D (5 bases). V lost 0 bases to trimming and J lost 7 bases, with 19 bases between them. The CDR3 consists of 16 residues. CDR1 SGDLS and CDR2 YYNGEE come from the germline V gene. The CDR3 region has the DNA TGTGCCAGCAGCGTAGATCTTAGGGGCGGTATCAGTGGCTACACCTTC. Its translation: CASSVDLRGGISGYTF.

V and J are TRBV23-1 and TRBJ2-3; D remains unclear. TRBV23-1 is sorted into the ORF group, with uncertain function. Trimming cost V 2 bases and J 6 bases, with 18 bases left between them. The CDR3 sequence is 16 residues long. CDR3 protein: CASSQPARPMTDTQYF. CDR3 in DNA: TGCGCCAGCAGTCAACCCGCGCGCCCGATGACCGATACGCAGTATTTT.

There are a few counts of this clonotype. The chain uses TRBV6-2 or TRBV6-3 and TRBJ2-7; 11 positions match TRBD1. CDR3 length equals 17 residues. J was trimmed by 3 bases and V by 5 bases; bases with no gene match: 12. Per the germline V gene, CDR1 is MNHEY and CDR2 is SVGEGT. The CDR3 DNA reads as TGTGCCAGCAGTCCCCTTTTAGGGGACAGGGGGATCTACGAGCAGTACTTC. Amino acids: CASSPLLGDRGIYEQYF.

This clonotype was seen a handful of times. The CDR3 reads CASSLDPWGPVSQETQYF. CDR3 in DNA: TGTGCCAGCAGCTTAGATCCATGGGGGCCAGTCTCCCAAGAGACCCAGTACTTC. The J gene is TRBJ2-5, the V gene TRBV11-2; possible D gene TRBD1, 6 bases. Germline lookup yields CDR1 SGHAT and CDR2 FQNNGV. The CDR3 consists of 18 residues. V was cut by 0 bases and J by 1 base, with 18 bases left in between.

This clonotype was seen a single time. The chain carries TRBV15 and TRBJ2-7, with 7 bases that match TRBD1. V shed 8 bases, J shed 5 bases, and the junction held 12 bases outside the gene matches. Looked up from germline, CDR1 is LNHNV and CDR2 is YYDKDF (reference sequence). The CDR3 sequence is 14 residues long. CDR3 in amino acids: CATSPETGNDEQYF. DNA for the CDR3: TGTGCCACCTCTCCTGAGACAGGGAACGACGAGCAGTACTTC.

This rearrangement joins TRBV4-3 to TRBJ1-2; 12 nucleotides agree with TRBD1. Unmatched junction bases numbered 6, after V lost 4 bases and J lost 3 bases. Looked up from germline, CDR1 is LGHNA and CDR2 is YSLEER. This CDR3 has 16 residues. The CDR3 here is CASSPGTGGAYYGYTF. As DNA, the CDR3 is TGCGCCAGCAGCCCAGGGACAGGGGGCGCTTACTATGGCTACACCTTC.

This clonotype is a singleton in its sample. This chain links TRBV3-1 with TRBJ2-5; D is tentatively TRBD1 or TRBD2 (5 bases each). The V end lost 6 bases, the J end lost 5 bases, and 19 bases lay between the germline ends. The germline CDR1 and CDR2 sequences are LGHDT and YNNKEL (reference sequence). The CDR3 runs to 15 residues. Here the CDR3 reads CASRPNSGTRETQYF. In DNA, the CDR3 is TGTGCCAGCAGACCAAACTCCGGGACCCGGGAGACCCAGTACTTC.

The chain links TRBV7-8 to TRBJ1-1; D not certain. V was pared by 1 base and J by 10 bases, with 13 bases between. CDR1 SGHVS and CDR2 FQNEAQ come from the germline V gene. CDR3 length: 13 residues. CDR3 sequence: CASSLGGADGAFF. For the CDR3, the DNA is TGTGCCAGCAGCTTAGGGGGTGCAGATGGAGCTTTCTTT.

This clonotype was recorded a few times. This sequence joins TRBV6-5 and TRBJ1-5, with 10 bases identical to TRBD1. J gave up 7 bases and V 4 bases, and 7 bases lay outside the gene matches. The CDR3 is 15 residues long. CDR1 is MNHEY and CDR2 is SVGAGI in the germline V gene. The CDR3 DNA follows: TGTGCCAGCAGTTCCTCCGGGACAGGGGCCCAGCCCCAGCATTTT. It codes for CASSSSGTGAQPQHF.

This clonotype was counted many times. This chain connects TRBV27 to TRBJ2-3; no clear D gene. This CDR3 is 14 amino acids long. CDR1 MNHEY and CDR2 SMNVEV come from the germline V gene (reference sequence). Between the trimmed V and J ends, which lost 2 bases and 2 bases, there was a span of 8 bases. The CDR3 region is CASSLPGSTDTQYF. The CDR3 DNA is TGTGCCAGCAGTTTACCCGGCTCCACAGATACGCAGTATTTT.

This clonotype was detected only a few times. This chain uses TRBV12-3 or TRBV12-4 with TRBJ1-2; D call uncertain. Between the trimmed V and J ends, which lost 2 bases and 7 bases, there was a span of 14 bases. CDR3 length equals 14 residues. CDR3 coding DNA: TGTGCCAGCAGTTTAAGCTTCTGGCGAAGTGGCTACACCTTC. The encoded protein is CASSLSFWRSGYTF.

This clonotype occurred a few times. The chain links TRBV11-2 to TRBJ1-1; D call uncertain. Germline-derived CDR1 and CDR2 are SGHAT and FQNNGV. Trimming stripped 1 base from V and 1 base from J, with 22 bases between. The CDR3 length is 19 residues. The CDR3 sequence: CASSLVSLRLSYWNTEAFF. The CDR3 region has the DNA TGTGCCAGCAGCTTAGTGTCCCTAAGGTTGTCGTATTGGAACACTGAAGCTTTCTTT.

This clonotype was counted only a few times. The V gene is TRBV2, the J gene TRBJ1-1; 8 bases are shared with TRBD1. Germline-derived CDR1 and CDR2 are SNHLY and FYNNEI. This CDR3 is 17 amino acids long. With 6 bases clipped from V and 1 base from J, the junction kept 13 bases outside the gene matches. The CDR3 DNA reads TGTGCCAGCAGCCAAAATAGGGCAGGGGGCGAGAACACTGAAGCTTTCTTT. The encoded protein is CASSQNRAGGENTEAFF.

This clonotype was detected only a few times. The chain recombines TRBV10-3 with TRBJ2-7; D unresolved. The germline V and J ends were trimmed by 8 bases and 6 bases, with 17 bases remaining between them. CDR1 ENHRY and CDR2 SYGVKD come from the germline V gene. The CDR3 is 13 residues long. The CDR3 protein is CAIGSGPTPEQYF. In nucleotides, the CDR3 is TGTGCCATCGGATCCGGCCCCACACCCGAGCAGTACTTC.

This clonotype was seen at least ten times. This rearrangement joins TRBV12-3 or TRBV12-4 to TRBJ1-2, with D perhaps TRBD1 (6 bases). Between the trimmed V and J ends, which lost 6 bases and 8 bases, there was a span of 13 bases. The CDR3 consists of 12 residues. For the CDR3, the DNA is TGTGCCAGCAGCCCAGGGGTGACGGGCTACACCTTC. It yields the protein CASSPGVTGYTF.

This clonotype has only a few counts. This sequence joins TRBV2 and TRBJ2-1, with 8 bases aligning to TRBD2. Trimming cost V 4 bases and J 3 bases; bases outside gene matches: 2. The V gene's germline CDR1 is SNHLY and CDR2 FYNNEI. The CDR3 sequence is 14 residues long. CDR3 sequence reads: CASSGGTSYNEQFF. CDR3 DNA sequence: TGTGCCAGCAGTGGGGGGACTAGCTACAATGAGCAGTTCTTC.

In this sample, this clonotype turned up a few times. The chain's CDR3 is CASSGSASYEQYF. In DNA form, the CDR3 reads TGTGCCAGCAGCGGTTCCGCCTCCTACGAGCAGTACTTC. The chain carries TRBV9 and TRBJ2-7; unclear D gene. The CDR3 sequence is 13 residues long. CDR1 and CDR2 from the germline V gene are SGDLS and YYNGEE. V gave up 3 bases and J gave up 0 bases, with 7 bases separating them.

The chain joins TRBV6-2 or TRBV6-3 to TRBJ2-5; 7 nucleotides match TRBD2. CDR1 is MNHEY and CDR2 is SVGEGT in the germline V gene. The CDR3 runs 15 residues. V was pared by 5 bases and J by 5 bases, with 11 bases of the junction left unmatched. As DNA, the CDR3 is TGTGCCAGCAGTCGTCGGACTAGTAGCTTGGAGACCCAGTACTTC. Amino acids: CASSRRTSSLETQYF.

At least ten counts were recorded for this clonotype. V is TRBV12-3 or TRBV12-4 and J is TRBJ2-7; TRBD2 matches 7 bases. The CDR3 consists of 13 residues. V lost 5 bases, J lost 4 bases, and 5 bases stayed unmatched. Here the CDR3 reads CASSPRGSYEQYF. For the CDR3, the DNA is TGTGCCAGCAGTCCCCGCGGGAGTTACGAGCAGTACTTC.

The chain is built from TRBV7-9 and TRBJ1-5; a possible D gene is TRBD1 (6 bases). Germline values: CDR1 SEHNR, CDR2 FQNEAQ (reference sequence). The germline V and J ends were trimmed by 1 base and 6 bases, with 19 bases remaining between them. The CDR3 is 17 residues long. The CDR3 DNA is TGTGCCAGCAGCTTAGTCCCCTCCAGGGGCCGGGGTCAGCCCCAGCATTTT. Protein product: CASSLVPSRGRGQPQHF.

This sequence joins TRBV9 and TRBJ2-1; D possibly corresponds to TRBD1 (6 bases). The CDR3 totals 14 residues. The V and J ends lost 0 bases and 7 bases respectively, with 11 bases between them. Looked up from germline, CDR1 is SGDLS and CDR2 is YYNGEE. The CDR3 region has the DNA TGTGCCAGCAGCGTAGGGCCAGGGGTTAATGAGCAGTTCTTC. Translation: CASSVGPGVNEQFF.

A few counts support this clonotype. The V and J genes are TRBV24-1 and TRBJ2-7; D remains unclear. Per the germline V gene, CDR1 is KGHDR and CDR2 is SFDVKD. CDR3 size: 14 residues. V was clipped by 3 bases and J by 2 bases, with 10 bases between them. CDR3 in amino acids: CATSDRAVPYEQYF. Here the CDR3 DNA reads TGTGCCACCAGTGATAGGGCAGTCCCCTACGAGCAGTACTTC.

There are many counts of this clonotype. This chain joins TRBV7-9 and TRBJ1-4, with D tentatively TRBD1 (6 bases). CDR1 is SEHNR, CDR2 FQNEAQ, per germline (reference sequence). Deletions cut 1 base from V and 5 bases from J, with 11 bases between. CDR3 size: 15 residues. The CDR3 spells CASSLGGGRNEKLFF. The CDR3 nucleotides are TGTGCCAGCAGCTTAGGGGGGGGGCGGAATGAAAAACTGTTTTTT.